Listed below are T cell receptor beta chains from one sample, sequenced in a study of regulatory T cells in long-lasting Graves disease. TCRdb re-called the multiplex PCR reads with MiXCR, one entry per CDR3 protein. The sample contains 440,000 or so distinct CDR3 sequences, roughly 17% of which appear only once. Another study also made use of these data, one on T cells in Graves' hyperthyroidism and ophthalmopathy.

Material: peripheral blood mononuclear cells (PBMCs), obtained at new diagnosis, from a patient treated with antithyroid drugs. The source is a woman between 25 and 40 years old with Graves disease. Both conserved end residues are part of each CDR3. A D gene is named only where the DNA matches it firmly. Clone sizes are given selectively: once, few, many, or a class where the clone is expanded.

D gene	J gene	clone size	V gene	CDR3 protein	CDR3 DNA
-	TRBJ1-6	many	TRBV18	CASSHPTGLGSYNSPLHF	TGTGCCAGCTCACACCCGACAGGCTTGGGCTCCTATAATTCACCCCTCCACTTT
-	TRBJ2-2	-	TRBV6-2/TRBV6-3	CASSRGTDLTGELFF	TGTGCCAGCAGCCGGGGCACCGACCTCACCGGGGAGCTGTTTTTT
TRBD1	TRBJ1-2	few	TRBV7-9	CASSSSGTANYGYTF	TGTGCCAGCAGCTCTAGCGGGACAGCCAACTATGGCTACACCTTC
TRBD1	TRBJ1-3	few	TRBV10-2	CASRQGAAGNTIYF	TGCGCCAGCAGACAGGGGGCAGCGGGAAACACCATATATTTT
-	TRBJ2-5	many	TRBV3-1	CASSQDPVSQETQYF	TGTGCCAGCAGCCAAGATCCCGTCTCGCAAGAGACCCAGTACTTC
TRBD1	TRBJ1-1	-	TRBV20-1	CSARAAGGVNTEAFF	TGCAGTGCTAGGGCTGCAGGGGGCGTGAACACTGAAGCTTTCTTT
TRBD2	TRBJ2-7	-	TRBV12-5	CASGSGGSSYEQYF	TGTGCTAGTGGCAGCGGGGGAAGCTCCTACGAGCAGTACTTC
TRBD2	TRBJ2-7	many	TRBV6-1	CASSDPGGGYEQYF	TGTGCCAGCAGTGATCCGGGAGGCGGCTACGAGCAGTACTTC
-	TRBJ1-1	-	TRBV20-1	CISAEGMNTEAFF	TGCATCTCCGCGGAGGGAATGAACACTGAAGCTTTCTTT
-	TRBJ2-5	many	TRBV3-1	CASRQVQETQYF	TGTGCCAGCAGACAAGTTCAAGAGACCCAGTACTTC
-	TRBJ1-4	many	TRBV18	CASSPGANEKLFF	TGTGCCAGCAGTCCAGGGGCCAATGAAAAACTGTTTTTT
TRBD1	TRBJ1-4	few	TRBV5-1	CASSFTGTDEKLFF	TGCGCCAGCAGCTTTACCGGGACAGATGAAAAACTGTTTTTT
-	TRBJ2-7	many	TRBV11-3	CASSLNTCKDPYEQYF	TGTGCCAGCAGCTTAAATACTTGTAAGGACCCCTACGAGCAGTACTTC
TRBD1	TRBJ2-7	many	TRBV5-1	CASSSPRDRLSYEQYF	TGCGCCAGCAGCTCGCCGAGGGACAGACTCTCCTACGAGCAGTACTTC
TRBD2	TRBJ2-1	many	TRBV4-2	CASSVGRADEQFF	TGTGCCAGCAGCGTCGGGAGGGCAGATGAGCAGTTCTTC
TRBD2	TRBJ2-3	few	TRBV6-1	CASSTLLAGLTDTQYF	TGTGCCAGCTCTACGCTCTTAGCGGGGTTAACAGATACGCAGTATTTT
-	TRBJ2-1	many	TRBV18	CASSPIEFRQGTEQFF	TGTGCCAGCTCACCAATCGAATTCCGGCAGGGGACTGAGCAGTTCTTC
-	TRBJ1-3	many	TRBV5-1	CASSFSSMAGNTIYF	TGCGCCAGCAGCTTTAGTTCCATGGCTGGAAACACCATATATTTT
-	TRBJ2-3	-	TRBV20-1	CSAYLRGTDTQYF	TGCAGTGCATATCTGAGGGGTACAGATACGCAGTATTTT
-	TRBJ1-4	many	TRBV5-6	CASSFFSSPAEEDLF	TGTGCCAGCAGCTTTTTTTCCTCACCGGCGGAGGAAGACCTTTTT
-	TRBJ2-1	many	TRBV7-3	CASSLMVASLNEQFF	TGTGCCAGCAGCTTAATGGTAGCGTCTCTAAATGAGCAGTTCTTC
-	TRBJ2-7	many	TRBV7-9	CASSLTGSVHEQYF	TGTGCCAGCAGCTTAACCGGAAGCGTCCACGAGCAGTACTTC
-	TRBJ1-1	-	TRBV27	CASSSGLGNEQFFGPGDTEAFF	-
-	TRBJ1-2	many	TRBV7-2	CASSFGLYGYTF	TGTGCCAGCAGCTTTGGGCTATATGGCTACACCTTC
-	TRBJ1-1	-	TRBV5-1	CASSLGHEAFF	TGCGCCAGCAGCCTCGGACATGAAGCTTTCTTT
TRBD2	TRBJ2-7	few	TRBV5-1	CASSLGLWEGLVHEQYF	TGCGCCAGCAGCCTCGGTCTCTGGGAGGGCCTGGTCCACGAGCAGTACTTC
TRBD1	TRBJ2-1	many	TRBV7-8	CASSLPTGTGGHEQFF	TGTGCCAGCAGCTTGCCCACCGGGACAGGGGGCCATGAGCAGTTCTTC
-	TRBJ2-1	many	TRBV11-2	CASSNIVRSSYNEQFF	TGTGCCAGCAGCAATATAGTGCGGAGCTCCTACAATGAGCAGTTCTTC
-	TRBJ1-1	many	TRBV3-1	CASSQVVGAGGLKTEAFF	TGTGCCAGCAGCCAAGTAGTGGGGGCCGGGGGCCTTAAGACTGAAGCTTTCTTT
TRBD2	TRBJ2-7	few	TRBV6-1	CASRSGGAGAYEQYF	TGTGCCAGCAGGTCCGGAGGAGCGGGGGCCTACGAGCAGTACTTC
-	TRBJ1-5	-	TRBV20-1	CSADRQASNQPQHF	TGCAGTGCCGATCGACAGGCTAGCAATCAGCCCCAGCATTTT
TRBD1	TRBJ2-7	-	TRBV2	CASIGQGALYEQYF	TGTGCCAGCATAGGGCAGGGGGCCCTCTACGAGCAGTACTTC
TRBD2	TRBJ2-2	once	TRBV29-1	CSVLAGPAVSGELFF	TGCAGCGTACTAGCGGGCCCGGCGGTCTCCGGGGAGCTGTTTTTT
TRBD1	TRBJ1-2	many	TRBV29-1	CSVVGTGKGYGYTF	TGCAGCGTCGTCGGGACAGGGAAAGGCTATGGCTACACCTTC
TRBD1	TRBJ2-7	-	TRBV29-1	CSVVTGGGYEQYF	TGCAGCGTCGTGACAGGGGGAGGGTACGAGCAGTACTTC
-	TRBJ1-3	-	TRBV6-5	CASSYEVAGNTIYF	TGTGCCAGCAGTTACGAGGTTGCGGGAAACACCATATATTTT
TRBD1	TRBJ2-1	many	TRBV24-1	CATSDPHGGTGGFSYNEQFF	TGTGCCACCAGTGATCCACACGGCGGGACAGGGGGCTTTTCCTACAATGAGCAGTTCTTC
TRBD2	TRBJ2-7	many	TRBV19	CASSMVLAAYYEQYF	TGTGCCAGTAGTATGGTACTAGCGGCGTACTACGAGCAGTACTTC
-	TRBJ1-1	few	TRBV6-2/TRBV6-3	CATSEALNTEAFF	TGTGCCACCTCCGAGGCTTTGAACACTGAAGCTTTCTTT
-	TRBJ2-7	few	TRBV25-1	CASRGWYEQYF	TGTGCCAGCAGAGGGTGGTACGAGCAGTACTTC
-	TRBJ1-6	few	TRBV7-9	CASSLEWGLANNSPLHF	TGTGCCAGCAGCTTAGAGTGGGGGTTGGCCAATAATTCACCCCTCCACTTT
-	TRBJ2-7	many	TRBV27	CASSFAGTHYEQYF	TGTGCCAGCAGTTTCGCAGGAACACACTACGAGCAGTACTTC
-	TRBJ2-5	many	TRBV7-2	CASSPDRETQYF	TGTGCCAGCAGCCCCGATCGGGAGACCCAGTACTTC
-	TRBJ1-1	-	TRBV25-1	CASSEWGSYTEAFF	TGTGCCAGCAGTGAATGGGGGAGTTACACTGAAGCTTTCTTT
TRBD1	TRBJ2-2	-	TRBV27	CASSLFGTGVTGELFF	TGTGCCAGCAGTTTATTTGGGACAGGGGTTACCGGGGAGCTGTTTTTT
-	TRBJ2-1	few	TRBV7-8	CASRGAGAGNEQFF	TGTGCCAGCCGGGGGGCAGGGGCCGGCAATGAGCAGTTCTTC
TRBD2	TRBJ2-3	many	TRBV6-2/TRBV6-3	CASSPSGEGLTDTQYF	TGTGCCAGCAGTCCCTCCGGGGAGGGCCTAACAGATACGCAGTATTTT
-	TRBJ2-2	few	TRBV11-2	CASSFPGTLGELFF	TGTGCCAGCAGCTTCCCCGGGACACTCGGGGAGCTGTTTTTT
TRBD1	TRBJ2-7	-	TRBV28	CASSLLTGTGVEQYF	TGTGCCAGCAGCTTGCTTACCGGGACAGGGGTCGAGCAGTACTTC
-	TRBJ2-3	few	TRBV4-1	CASSQDTRADTQYF	TGCGCCAGCAGCCAAGATACCAGGGCAGATACGCAGTATTTT
TRBD2	TRBJ2-2	many	TRBV7-8	CASTHPLAGYTGELFF	TGTGCCAGCACCCACCCCCTAGCGGGATATACCGGGGAGCTGTTTTTT
-	TRBJ1-2	many	TRBV7-2	CASSLGGAGGYTF	TGTGCCAGCAGCTTGGGAGGGGCGGGAGGCTACACCTTC
-	TRBJ2-2	many	TRBV28	CASSFSEYGELFF	TGTGCCAGCAGTTTTTCCGAGTACGGGGAGCTGTTTTTT
TRBD2	TRBJ2-1	-	TRBV4-2	CASSQDPSGSSYNEQFF	TGTGCCAGCAGCCAGGACCCTAGCGGGAGTTCCTACAATGAGCAGTTCTTC
-	TRBJ2-7	many	TRBV27	CASRADTYEQYF	TGTGCCAGCAGGGCAGACACATACGAGCAGTACTTC